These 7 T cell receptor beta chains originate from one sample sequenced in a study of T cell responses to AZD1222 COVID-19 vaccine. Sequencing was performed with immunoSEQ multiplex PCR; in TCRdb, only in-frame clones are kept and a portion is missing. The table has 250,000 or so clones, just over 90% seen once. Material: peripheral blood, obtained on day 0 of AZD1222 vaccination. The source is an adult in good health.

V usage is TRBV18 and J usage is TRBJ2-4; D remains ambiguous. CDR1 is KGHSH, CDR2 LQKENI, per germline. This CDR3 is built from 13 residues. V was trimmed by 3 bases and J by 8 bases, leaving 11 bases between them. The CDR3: CASSPGLSDIQYF. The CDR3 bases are TGTGCCAGCTCACCCGGGCTTTCGGACATTCAGTACTTC.

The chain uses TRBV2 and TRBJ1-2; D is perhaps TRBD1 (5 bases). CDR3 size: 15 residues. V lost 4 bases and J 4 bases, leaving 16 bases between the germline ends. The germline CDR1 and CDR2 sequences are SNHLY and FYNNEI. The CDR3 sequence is CASSVAGSNPYGYTF. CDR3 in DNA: TGTGCCAGCAGTGTCGCAGGGTCGAATCCCTATGGCTACACCTTC.

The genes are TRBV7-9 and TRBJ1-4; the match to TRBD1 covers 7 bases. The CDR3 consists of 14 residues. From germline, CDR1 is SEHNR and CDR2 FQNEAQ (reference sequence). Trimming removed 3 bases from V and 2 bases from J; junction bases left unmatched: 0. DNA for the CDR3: TGTGCCAGCAGCTTGACAGGGACTAATGAAAAACTGTTTTTT. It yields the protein CASSLTGTNEKLFF.

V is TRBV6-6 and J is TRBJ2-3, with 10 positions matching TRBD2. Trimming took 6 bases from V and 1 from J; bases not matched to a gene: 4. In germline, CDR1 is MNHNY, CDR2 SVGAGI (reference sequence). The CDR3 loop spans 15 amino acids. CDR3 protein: CASRTSGEGTDTQYF. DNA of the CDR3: TGTGCCAGCAGAACTAGCGGGGAGGGCACAGATACGCAGTATTTT.

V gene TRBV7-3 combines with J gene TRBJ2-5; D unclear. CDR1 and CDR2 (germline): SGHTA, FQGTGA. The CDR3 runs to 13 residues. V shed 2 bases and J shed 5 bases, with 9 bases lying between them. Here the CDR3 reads CASSLHSKETQYF. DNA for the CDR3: TGTGCCAGCAGCTTACACAGTAAGGAGACCCAGTACTTC.

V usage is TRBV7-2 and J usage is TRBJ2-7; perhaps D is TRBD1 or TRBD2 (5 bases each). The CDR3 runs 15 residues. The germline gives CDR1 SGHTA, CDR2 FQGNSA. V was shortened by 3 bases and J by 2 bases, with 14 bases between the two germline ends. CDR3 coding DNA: TGTGCCAGCAGCTTGAGGGGTGAGACTCCCTACGAGCAGTACTTC. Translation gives CASSLRGETPYEQYF.

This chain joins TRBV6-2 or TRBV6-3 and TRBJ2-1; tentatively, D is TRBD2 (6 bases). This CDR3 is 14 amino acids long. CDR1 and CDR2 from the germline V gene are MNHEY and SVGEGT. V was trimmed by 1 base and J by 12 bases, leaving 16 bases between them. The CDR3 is CASSYYSGMDRQFF. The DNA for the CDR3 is TGTGCCAGCAGTTACTATAGCGGAATGGACCGGCAGTTCTTC.